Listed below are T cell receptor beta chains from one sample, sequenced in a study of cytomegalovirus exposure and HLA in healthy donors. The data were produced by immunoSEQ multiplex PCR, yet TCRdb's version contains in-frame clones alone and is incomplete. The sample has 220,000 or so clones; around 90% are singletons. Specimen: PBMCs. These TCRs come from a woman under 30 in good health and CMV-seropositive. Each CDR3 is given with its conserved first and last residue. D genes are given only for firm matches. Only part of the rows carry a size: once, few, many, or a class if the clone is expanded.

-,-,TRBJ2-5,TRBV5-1,CASSLSGGEETQYF,TGCGCCAGCAGCTTGTCCGGCGGGGAAGAGACCCAGTACTTC
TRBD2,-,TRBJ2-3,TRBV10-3,CAVRLAGGGTDTQYF,TGTGCCGTAAGACTAGCGGGAGGGGGCACAGATACGCAGTATTTT
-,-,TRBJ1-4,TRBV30,CAWTLRTATNEKLFF,TGTGCCTGGACACTTAGGACAGCAACTAATGAAAAACTGTTTTTT
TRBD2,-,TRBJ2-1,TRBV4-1,CASSHLSGRVNEQFF,TGCGCCAGCAGCCACCTTAGCGGGAGGGTGAATGAGCAGTTCTTC
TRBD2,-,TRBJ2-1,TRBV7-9,CASSLLAGGSYNEQFF,TGTGCCAGCAGCCTCTTAGCGGGGGGCAGCTACAATGAGCAGTTCTTC
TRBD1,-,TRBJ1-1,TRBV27,CASSLGQGVVTFF,TGTGCCAGCAGTTTAGGGCAGGGGGTCGTTACTTTCTTT
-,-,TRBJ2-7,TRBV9,CASSVAVAYEQYF,TGTGCCAGCAGCGTAGCTGTAGCCTACGAGCAGTACTTC
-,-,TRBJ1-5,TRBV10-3,CAISAGDQPQHF,TGTGCCATCTCCGCAGGGGATCAGCCCCAGCATTTT
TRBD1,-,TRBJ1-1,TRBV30,CAWSEQGMNTEAFF,TGTGCCTGGAGTGAACAGGGGATGAACACTGAAGCTTTCTTT
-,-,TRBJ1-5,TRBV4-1,CASSQDSPGNQPQHF,TGCGCCAGCAGCCAAGATTCGCCAGGCAATCAGCCCCAGCATTTT
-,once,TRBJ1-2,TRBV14,CASSQDLLGSGGYTF,TGTGCCAGCAGCCAAGACTTATTGGGTAGCGGTGGCTACACCTTC
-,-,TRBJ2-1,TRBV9,CASSVGGRANEQFF,TGTGCCAGCAGCGTAGGGGGCCGGGCCAATGAGCAGTTCTTC
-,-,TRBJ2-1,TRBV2,CARGRGATYNEQFF,TGTGCCAGGGGACGGGGGGCAACCTACAATGAGCAGTTCTTC
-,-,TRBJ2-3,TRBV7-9,CASSSTGWGTDTQYF,TGTGCCAGCAGCTCCACAGGGTGGGGCACAGATACGCAGTATTTT
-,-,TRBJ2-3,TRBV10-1,CASSESERSSGLGNTQYF,TGCGCCAGCAGTGAGTCGGAAAGAAGTAGCGGACTGGGGAATACGCAGTATTTT
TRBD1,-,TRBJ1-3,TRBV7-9,CASSSGGARGNTIYF,TGTGCCAGCAGCTCAGGGGGCGCAAGGGGAAACACCATATATTTT
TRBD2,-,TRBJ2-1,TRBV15,CATSRDASGTSYNEQFF,TGTGCCACCAGCAGAGATGCTAGCGGGACCTCCTACAATGAGCAGTTCTTC
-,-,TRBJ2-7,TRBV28,CASGARSREASYEQYF,TGTGCCAGCGGAGCGCGTTCCAGGGAAGCTTCCTACGAGCAGTACTTC
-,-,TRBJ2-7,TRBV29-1,CSVHNSYEQYF,TGCAGCGTTCACAACTCCTACGAGCAGTACTTC